Listed below are T cell receptor beta chains from one sample, sequenced in a study of blood T cell repertoires in COVID-19. Measured with immunoSEQ multiplex PCR; TCRdb has only the in-frame clones, and not every one. The sample lists tens of thousands of clones; more than 75% were seen once. Sequencing was done on a sample of peripheral blood. Receptors were obtained from a woman aged 80 or over with acute or convalescent COVID-19. Both conserved end residues are part of each CDR3. The D gene is left open where the match is weak. Not every row has a clone size; where given, it reads once, few, many or a size class.

j_gene: TRBJ2-2; v_gene: TRBV24-1; d_gene: .; abundance: .; CDR3nt: TGTGCCACCAGTGATGGTGGGCTAACCACCGGGGAGCTGTTTTTT; CDR3aa: CATSDGGLTTGELFF
j_gene: TRBJ2-2; v_gene: TRBV7-8; d_gene: .; abundance: few; CDR3nt: TGTGCCAGCAGCTCTTCCGGGGAGCTGTTTTTT; CDR3aa: CASSSSGELFF
j_gene: TRBJ2-7; v_gene: TRBV5-1; d_gene: TRBD2; abundance: once; CDR3nt: TGCGCCAGCAGCTTGGAAGCGGGAGGGCCTCTCTACGAGCAGTACTTC; CDR3aa: CASSLEAGGPLYEQYF
j_gene: TRBJ2-7; v_gene: TRBV9; d_gene: TRBD1; abundance: .; CDR3nt: TGTGCCAGCAGCGTTGGTCAGGGGGCGTCCCACGAGCAGTACTTC; CDR3aa: CASSVGQGASHEQYF
j_gene: TRBJ2-3; v_gene: TRBV5-4; d_gene: .; abundance: .; CDR3nt: TGTGCCAGCAGCCCCCTTGGCGGGACCGCAGATACGCAGTATTTT; CDR3aa: CASSPLGGTADTQYF
j_gene: TRBJ2-7; v_gene: TRBV12-5; d_gene: TRBD1; abundance: .; CDR3nt: TGTGCTAGTGGTTTGACGACAGGGGGTGGTTACGAGCAGTACTTC; CDR3aa: CASGLTTGGGYEQYF
j_gene: TRBJ2-1; v_gene: TRBV27; d_gene: .; abundance: .; CDR3nt: TGTGCCAGCACCCTGAGCGGGTCCTACAATGAGCAGTTCTTC; CDR3aa: CASTLSGSYNEQFF
j_gene: TRBJ1-1; v_gene: TRBV5-1; d_gene: .; abundance: .; CDR3nt: TGCGCCAGCAGCTTGGGGGCTTTCGGAGCTTTCTTT; CDR3aa: CASSLGAFGAFF
j_gene: TRBJ1-1; v_gene: TRBV2; d_gene: .; abundance: .; CDR3nt: TGTGCCAGCAGGGGCTGGGGGCCTGGGGATGGGAACACTGAAGCTTTCTTT; CDR3aa: CASRGWGPGDGNTEAFF
j_gene: TRBJ1-5; v_gene: TRBV24-1; d_gene: TRBD1; abundance: once; CDR3nt: TGTGCCACCAGTGACAGACAGGGTTTTAGCAATCAGCCCCAGCATTTT; CDR3aa: CATSDRQGFSNQPQHF
j_gene: TRBJ2-7; v_gene: TRBV25-1; d_gene: TRBD1; abundance: .; CDR3nt: TGTGCCAGCAGCTGGACAGGGCTCCACGAGCAGTACTTC; CDR3aa: CASSWTGLHEQYF
j_gene: TRBJ2-1; v_gene: TRBV25-1; d_gene: .; abundance: .; CDR3nt: TGTGCCAGCAGTCTAGCAAAAGGGAAATACAATGAGCAGTTCTTC; CDR3aa: CASSLAKGKYNEQFF
j_gene: TRBJ2-3; v_gene: TRBV5-1; d_gene: .; abundance: .; CDR3nt: TGCGCCAGCAGCCCCCCCAGAAGTGCTAGCACAGATACGCAGTATTTT; CDR3aa: CASSPPRSASTDTQYF
j_gene: TRBJ2-5; v_gene: TRBV4-2; d_gene: TRBD1; abundance: .; CDR3nt: TGTGCCAGCAGCCCAGCGATGGGACAGGGAGAGACCCAGTACTTC; CDR3aa: CASSPAMGQGETQYF
j_gene: TRBJ2-7; v_gene: TRBV6-1; d_gene: .; abundance: .; CDR3nt: TGTGCCAGCAGTGAAAGGGCCGCGGGACTTTACTACGAGCAGTACTTC; CDR3aa: CASSERAAGLYYEQYF
j_gene: TRBJ1-1; v_gene: TRBV6-5; d_gene: .; abundance: .; CDR3nt: TGTGCCAGCAGCCTCGACAGTAACACTGAAGCTTTCTTT; CDR3aa: CASSLDSNTEAFF
j_gene: TRBJ1-3; v_gene: TRBV5-1; d_gene: .; abundance: .; CDR3nt: TGCGCCAGCAGCTTCACGCCCTACGGAAACACCATATATTTT; CDR3aa: CASSFTPYGNTIYF
j_gene: TRBJ1-1; v_gene: TRBV6-1; d_gene: .; abundance: .; CDR3nt: TGTGCCAGCAGTGAATGGACCCGGCAGGGGACTGAAGCTTTCTTT; CDR3aa: CASSEWTRQGTEAFF
j_gene: TRBJ2-1; v_gene: TRBV28; d_gene: .; abundance: .; CDR3nt: TGTGCCAGCAGTTTTAGCCACAGGGAAGGGCAGTTCTTC; CDR3aa: CASSFSHREGQFF
j_gene: TRBJ1-2; v_gene: TRBV6-6; d_gene: .; abundance: .; CDR3nt: TGTGCCAGCAGTTCCGGGACATCCTACTATGGCTACACCTTC; CDR3aa: CASSSGTSYYGYTF
j_gene: TRBJ2-1; v_gene: TRBV7-2; d_gene: TRBD2; abundance: .; CDR3nt: TGTGCCAGCAGCTTAGTACGGGCTAGCGGGTGGGGCAATGAGCAGTTCTTC; CDR3aa: CASSLVRASGWGNEQFF
j_gene: TRBJ1-2; v_gene: TRBV4-1; d_gene: .; abundance: few; CDR3nt: TGCGCCAGCAGCCAAGGACCTATATGGACAGTCTATGGCTACACCTTC; CDR3aa: CASSQGPIWTVYGYTF